The rows below give T cell receptor beta chains drawn from one sample of a study of radiotherapy plus CTLA-4 blockade in lung cancer. Sequenced by immunoSEQ multiplex PCR; TCRdb stores in-frame clones only, minus some. The sample consists of approximately 48,000 clones, just under 85% of them appearing once. The input for sequencing was peripheral blood, taken from a patient treated with radiotherapy plus ipilimumab. Source of these receptors: a human donor with non-small cell lung cancer whose response to radiotherapy plus ipilimumab could not be evaluated. CDR3s include the opening cysteine and the closing phenylalanine or tryptophan. D genes are given only for firm matches. A clone size is listed for some rows: how often the clone was seen (once, few, many), or a class if it is expanded.

V,J,size,D,DNA,CDR3
TRBV11-2,TRBJ1-1,-,TRBD1,TGTGCCAGCAGCTTAGGTCAGGGGGGTACTGAAGCTTTCTTT,CASSLGQGGTEAFF
TRBV7-2,TRBJ2-1,-,TRBD1,TGTGCCAGCAGCCTCGGACAGGTGTACAATGAGCAGTTCTTC,CASSLGQVYNEQFF
TRBV28,TRBJ1-4,-,-,TGTGCCAGCAGTTTAGAAACAGCAACTAATGAAAAACTGTTTTTT,CASSLETATNEKLFF
TRBV5-5,TRBJ1-2,-,-,TGTGCCAGCAGCTTTACCACAGGGACCTATGGCTACACCTTC,CASSFTTGTYGYTF
TRBV9,TRBJ2-5,-,TRBD2,TGTGCCAGCAGCGCCGTAGCGGGAGACCTAGAGACCCAGTACTTC,CASSAVAGDLETQYF
TRBV30,TRBJ2-2,-,-,TGTGCCTGGAGTGTAAACAGGGAGGGCGGGGAGCTGTTTTTT,CAWSVNREGGELFF
TRBV7-2,TRBJ1-2,-,-,TGTGCCAGCAGCTTACCCCCAGGGGTTAATGGCTACACCTTC,CASSLPPGVNGYTF
TRBV28,TRBJ2-7,once,-,TGTGCCAGCAGTTTGCTCGGTTACGAGCAGTACTTC,CASSLLGYEQYF
TRBV19,TRBJ2-7,-,-,TGTGCCAGTAGTAAAGTGGGCTCGGACGAGCAGTACTTC,CASSKVGSDEQYF
TRBV28,TRBJ2-3,-,TRBD2,TGTGCCAGCAGTTTGTATAGACTAGCGGACGATTTGGATACGCAGTATTTT,CASSLYRLADDLDTQYF
TRBV28,TRBJ2-3,-,TRBD2,TGTGCCAGCAGGGCGGGGGGGAGCACAGATACGCAGTATTTT,CASRAGGSTDTQYF
TRBV5-1,TRBJ1-3,-,-,TGCGCCAGCAGCGCGGGCCTCGGGAACACCATATATTTT,CASSAGLGNTIYF
TRBV28,TRBJ1-1,-,-,TGTGCCAGCAGTTTACCGGGGACACGCGGAACTGAAGCTTTCTTT,CASSLPGTRGTEAFF
TRBV19,TRBJ2-2,-,TRBD2,TGTGCCAGTAGCGTACTAGCGGGCACCGGGGAGCTGTTTTTT,CASSVLAGTGELFF
TRBV6-6,TRBJ2-1,-,TRBD2,TGTGCCAGCAGCCCTACACTAGCGGGAGCTGGGTATGAGCAGTTCTTC,CASSPTLAGAGYEQFF
TRBV25-1,TRBJ2-3,-,-,TGTGCCAGCAGTGGTTCGCGGCGCAACACAGATACGCAGTATTTT,CASSGSRRNTDTQYF
TRBV4-1,TRBJ2-1,-,TRBD2,TGCGCCAGCAGCCAAGGCGGACTAGCTGTTTACAATGAGCAGTTCTTC,CASSQGGLAVYNEQFF
TRBV18,TRBJ2-5,-,TRBD1,TGTGCCAGCTCACCGGGGACAGGGGAAGAGACCCAGTACTTC,CASSPGTGEETQYF
TRBV19,TRBJ1-2,once,TRBD1,TGTGCCAGTAGGGACAGGGGGCACGACTATGGCTACACCTTC,CASRDRGHDYGYTF
TRBV15,TRBJ1-2,-,-,TGTGCCACCAGCGGCAATCGACGGGGGAGAACTAACTATGGCTACACCTTC,CATSGNRRGRTNYGYTF
TRBV5-4,TRBJ2-5,-,TRBD1,TGTGCCAGCAGCTCTAAGACAGGGGGAAAGGAGACCCAGTACTTC,CASSSKTGGKETQYF
TRBV7-2,TRBJ1-4,-,-,TGTGCCAGCAGCTTAAAGGGGCGGGGTGCAACTAATGAAAAACTGTTTTTT,CASSLKGRGATNEKLFF
TRBV2,TRBJ2-3,-,TRBD2,TGTGCCAGCAGGAGAGGTCTAGCGGGAGATTATAATACGCAGTATTTT,CASRRGLAGDYNTQYF
TRBV7-9,TRBJ2-7,-,-,TGTGCCAGCAGCTTATATTACGAGGGGAGGTACGAGCAGTACTTC,CASSLYYEGRYEQYF
TRBV15,TRBJ2-7,-,-,TGTGCCACCAGCAGAGATACGGCGGCCTACGAGCAGTACTTC,CATSRDTAAYEQYF
TRBV15,TRBJ2-1,once,TRBD2,TGTGCCACCAGTAAACCTACGACTAGCACCCACAATGAGCAGTTCTTC,CATSKPTTSTHNEQFF
TRBV9,TRBJ2-5,-,TRBD2,TGTGCCAGCAGCCCCCCTGGACTAGCGGGAGGCACCCAGTACTTC,CASSPPGLAGGTQYF
TRBV28,TRBJ1-5,-,TRBD1,TGTGCCAGCAGTTTTATCGGCTATTTGGACAGGGGGGTCCCCGGTCACGGGTCCCAGCATTTT,CASSFIGYLDRGVPGHGSQHF
TRBV30,TRBJ2-7,-,TRBD1,TGTGCCTCGAGGTCTACAGGGGGCCCAAACTACGAGCAGTACTTC,CASRSTGGPNYEQYF
TRBV7-2,TRBJ2-7,-,TRBD2,TGTGCCAGCAGCACCCGAACTAGCGGGAGGTACGAGCAGTACTTC,CASSTRTSGRYEQYF
TRBV7-2,TRBJ1-3,-,-,TGTGCCCTCATGGGCCAGGGAACCAACACCATATATTTT,CALMGQGTNTIYF
TRBV11-3,TRBJ2-3,-,TRBD2,TGTGCCAGCAGCGCACCGTGGACGCGGGAGGGGGACACAGATACGCAGTATTTT,CASSAPWTREGDTDTQYF
TRBV9,TRBJ2-1,-,TRBD2,TGTGCCAGCAGCGCAAGCGGGAGACCCTACAATGAGCAGTTCTTC,CASSASGRPYNEQFF
TRBV7-2,TRBJ1-2,-,-,TGTGCCAGCAGCTTAACCGGGAGTCTCTATGGCTACACCTTC,CASSLTGSLYGYTF
TRBV27,TRBJ1-1,-,TRBD1,TGTGCCAGCAGTTCGTCCCGGGACAGGGTTGAAGCTTTCTTT,CASSSSRDRVEAFF
TRBV9,TRBJ2-7,-,-,TGTGCCAGCAGCGTAGGCGCTAGCGTGTCCTACGAGCAGTACTTC,CASSVGASVSYEQYF
TRBV7-3,TRBJ2-1,-,TRBD2,TGTGCCAGCAGCGGGGGACTAGCGGAGTCCTACAATGAGCAGTTCTTC,CASSGGLAESYNEQFF
TRBV6-6,TRBJ2-7,-,TRBD1,TGTGCCAGCAGTTCAAGGACAGGGGGGCCCTACGAGCAGTACTTC,CASSSRTGGPYEQYF
TRBV28,TRBJ2-3,-,TRBD1,TGTGCCAGCAGTCCGGGTGTTGGGACAGGGGGTTTCGGGGATACGCAGTATTTT,CASSPGVGTGGFGDTQYF
TRBV5-1,TRBJ2-2,-,TRBD2,TGCGCCAGCAGCGCGGGGACTAGCGGGTATTCGAACACCGGGGAGCTGTTTTTT,CASSAGTSGYSNTGELFF
TRBV6-5,TRBJ2-5,-,-,TGTGCCAGCAGTTACTCATCCAGCCAAGAGACCCAGTACTTC,CASSYSSSQETQYF
TRBV2,TRBJ2-7,-,TRBD2,TGTGCCAGCAAGGGACTAGCGGAATCTATAAACTCCTACGAGCAGTACTTC,CASKGLAESINSYEQYF
TRBV28,TRBJ2-1,-,TRBD2,TGTGCCAGCAGTTTATTTAGCGGGATAGATGAGCAGTTCTTC,CASSLFSGIDEQFF
TRBV6-1,TRBJ2-3,-,-,TGTGCCAGCCTTTGGGGCCTAGGGGATACGCAGTATTTT,CASLWGLGDTQYF
TRBV19,TRBJ1-5,few,TRBD1,TGTGCCAGTAGTCTCGGACAGGGGAGTCAGCAGCCCCAGCATTTT,CASSLGQGSQQPQHF
TRBV6-1,TRBJ1-5,once,-,TGTGCCAGCAGTGTCAGGGACAATCAGCCCCAGCATTTT,CASSVRDNQPQHF
TRBV27,TRBJ2-7,-,-,TGTGCCAGCAGTGCCGGGGTACCCTACGAGCAGTACTTC,CASSAGVPYEQYF
TRBV11-2,TRBJ1-1,-,-,TGTGCCAGCAGCTTTCGAGGGTCCACTGAAGCTTTCTTT,CASSFRGSTEAFF
TRBV29-1,TRBJ2-1,once,TRBD1,TGCAGCGTTCCGACCGGGACAGGGGGCAATGAGCAGTTCTTC,CSVPTGTGGNEQFF
TRBV28,TRBJ2-1,-,TRBD2,TGTGCCAGCAGTGCTTGGGGGGATAGCGGGCCGACCTACAATGAGCAGTTCTTC,CASSAWGDSGPTYNEQFF
TRBV7-2,TRBJ2-2,-,-,TGTGCCAGCAGCTTAATTATGGGACTCGGGCCTTACACCGGGGAGCTGTTTTTT,CASSLIMGLGPYTGELFF
TRBV2,TRBJ1-1,-,-,TGTGCCAGCAGCCCCCTCGCGGGGGGCACTGAAGCTTTCTTT,CASSPLAGGTEAFF
TRBV7-9,TRBJ1-3,-,-,TGTGCCAGCAGCTTAGCGGTACAGGGTGCTGGAAACACCATATATTTT,CASSLAVQGAGNTIYF